Shown below are 3 T cell receptor beta chains from a single sample sequenced in a study of cytomegalovirus exposure and HLA in healthy donors. Method: immunoSEQ multiplex PCR; TCRdb's copy keeps in-frame clones and lacks some. The repertoire has some 350,000 clones, about 90% of them found once; the top ten carry roughly 1.2%. The material sequenced was PBMCs. All receptors derive from a woman aged 30 to 39 in good health and CMV-seropositive.

This clone has a handful of counts. The chain carries TRBV5-4 and TRBJ2-2; TRBD1 might be the D (6 bases). Trimming stripped 4 bases from V and 7 bases from J, with 11 bases between. This CDR3 contains 13 residues. Germline lookup yields CDR1 SGHNT and CDR2 YYREEE (reference sequence). The CDR3 protein is CASSPGQNGELFF. DNA of the CDR3: TGTGCCAGCAGCCCCGGACAGAACGGGGAGCTGTTTTTT.

The chain carries TRBV7-2 and TRBJ2-4, with TRBD1 matching over 7 bases. The CDR3 sequence is 19 residues long. Germline V CDR1 and CDR2: SGHTA, FQGNSA. V was clipped by 1 base and J by 0 bases; unmatched bases: 12. The CDR3: CASSLVEGAPTPAKNIQYF. In DNA, the CDR3 is TGTGCCAGCAGCTTAGTTGAGGGGGCCCCCACCCCAGCCAAAAACATTCAGTACTTC. The whole variable domain, filled in from reference TRBV7-2 and TRBJ2-4, reads GAGVSQSPSNKVTEKGKDVELRCDPISGHTALYWYRQSLGQGLEFLIYFQGNSAPDKSGLPSDRFSAERTGGSVSTLTIQRTQQEDSAVYLCASSLVEGAPTPAKNIQYFGAGTRLSVL.

V gene TRBV25-1 combines with J gene TRBJ2-5; possibly TRBD1 for D (6 bases). Deletions cut 1 base from V and 4 bases from J, with 13 bases between. The CDR3 spans 15 residues. The V gene's germline CDR1 is MGHDK and CDR2 SYGVNS. CDR3 nucleotides: TGTGCCAGCAGTGAATCCGGCAGGGGTGGAGAGACCCAGTACTTC. This encodes CASSESGRGGETQYF.